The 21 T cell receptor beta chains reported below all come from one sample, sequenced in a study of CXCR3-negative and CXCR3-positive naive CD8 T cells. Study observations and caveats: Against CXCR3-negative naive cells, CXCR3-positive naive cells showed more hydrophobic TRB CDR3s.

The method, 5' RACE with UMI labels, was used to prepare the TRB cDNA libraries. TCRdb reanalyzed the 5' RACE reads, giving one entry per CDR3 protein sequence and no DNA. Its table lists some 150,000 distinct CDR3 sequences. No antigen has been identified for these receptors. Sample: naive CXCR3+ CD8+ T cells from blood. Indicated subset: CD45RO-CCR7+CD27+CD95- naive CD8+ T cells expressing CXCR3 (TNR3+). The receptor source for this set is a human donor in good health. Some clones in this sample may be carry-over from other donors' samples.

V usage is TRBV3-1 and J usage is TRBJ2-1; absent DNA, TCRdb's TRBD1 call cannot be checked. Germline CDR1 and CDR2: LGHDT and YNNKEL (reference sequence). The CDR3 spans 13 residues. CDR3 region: CASSPLPPGPTNF.

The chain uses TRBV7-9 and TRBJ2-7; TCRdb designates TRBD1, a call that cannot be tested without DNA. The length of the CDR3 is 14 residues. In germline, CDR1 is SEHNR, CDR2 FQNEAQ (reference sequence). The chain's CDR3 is CASSARDRAYEQYF.

The CDR3 region is CASSYSDPPDEQFF. The rearrangement uses TRBV6-6 and TRBJ2-1; TCRdb proposes TRBD2, but this gene call is untestable without DNA. CDR3 length equals 14 residues. Per the germline V gene, CDR1 is MNHNY and CDR2 is SVGAGI (reference sequence).

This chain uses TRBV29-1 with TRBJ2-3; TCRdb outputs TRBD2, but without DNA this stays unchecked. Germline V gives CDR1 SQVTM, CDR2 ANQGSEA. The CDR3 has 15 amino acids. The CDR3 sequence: CSGEVAGGAQDTQYF.

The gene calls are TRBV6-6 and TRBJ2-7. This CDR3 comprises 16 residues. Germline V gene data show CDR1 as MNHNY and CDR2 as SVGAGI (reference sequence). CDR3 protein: CASSYSIDRETYEQYF.

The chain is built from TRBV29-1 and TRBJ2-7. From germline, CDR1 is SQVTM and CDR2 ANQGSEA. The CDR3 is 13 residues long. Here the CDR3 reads CSVGAAYSYEQYF.

CDR3 region: CSVIWVEDYNEQFF. V is TRBV29-1 and J is TRBJ2-1. The germline V gene has CDR1 SQVTM and CDR2 ANQGSEA. The CDR3 consists of 14 residues.

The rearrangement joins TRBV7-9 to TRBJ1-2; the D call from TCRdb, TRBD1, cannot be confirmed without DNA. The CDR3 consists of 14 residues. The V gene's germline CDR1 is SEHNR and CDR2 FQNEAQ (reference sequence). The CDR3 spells CASSKTGVNYGYTF.

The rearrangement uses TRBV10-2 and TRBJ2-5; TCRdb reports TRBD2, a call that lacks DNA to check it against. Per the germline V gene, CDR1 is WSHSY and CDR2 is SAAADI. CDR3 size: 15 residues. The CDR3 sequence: CASSAKDQLQETQYF.

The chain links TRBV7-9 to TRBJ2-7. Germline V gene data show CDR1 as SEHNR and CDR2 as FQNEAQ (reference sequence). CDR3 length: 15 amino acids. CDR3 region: CASSQSWGESYEQYF.

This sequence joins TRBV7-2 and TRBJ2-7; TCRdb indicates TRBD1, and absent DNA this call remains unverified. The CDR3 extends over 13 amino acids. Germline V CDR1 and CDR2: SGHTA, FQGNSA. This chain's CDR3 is CASGWGAAYEQYF.

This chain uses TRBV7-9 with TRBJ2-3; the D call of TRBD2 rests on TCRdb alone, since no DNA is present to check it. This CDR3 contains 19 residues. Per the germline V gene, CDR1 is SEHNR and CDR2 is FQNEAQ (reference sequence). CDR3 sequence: CASSSPRMGTAESTDTQYF.

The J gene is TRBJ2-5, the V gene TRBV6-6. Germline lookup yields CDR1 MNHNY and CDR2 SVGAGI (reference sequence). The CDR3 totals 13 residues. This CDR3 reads CASSYVAQETQYF.

The CDR3 is CASSSGLAGGQSTQYF. The rearrangement links TRBV7-9 to TRBJ2-3; there is no DNA to check the TCRdb D call of TRBD2. The germline V gene encodes CDR1 SEHNR and CDR2 FQNEAQ (reference sequence). CDR3 length equals 16 residues.

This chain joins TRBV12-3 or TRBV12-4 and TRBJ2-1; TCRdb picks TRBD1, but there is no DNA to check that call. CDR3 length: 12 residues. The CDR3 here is CASSPGPHEQFF.

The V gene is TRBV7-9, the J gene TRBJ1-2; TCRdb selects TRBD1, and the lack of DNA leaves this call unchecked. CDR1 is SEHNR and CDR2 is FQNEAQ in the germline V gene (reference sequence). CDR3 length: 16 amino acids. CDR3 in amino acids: CASSSRPRDGYYGYTF.

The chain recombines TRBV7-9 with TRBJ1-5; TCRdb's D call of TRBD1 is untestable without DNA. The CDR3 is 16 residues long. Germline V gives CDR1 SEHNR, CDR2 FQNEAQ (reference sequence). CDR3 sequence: CASSLSVIGGSRPQHF.

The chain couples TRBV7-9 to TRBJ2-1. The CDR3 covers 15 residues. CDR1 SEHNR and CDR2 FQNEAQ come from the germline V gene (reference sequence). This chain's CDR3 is CASSPFLGIYNEQFF.

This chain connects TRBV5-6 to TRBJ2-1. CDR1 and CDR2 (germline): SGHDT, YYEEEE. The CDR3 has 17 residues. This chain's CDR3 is CASSSAVGFLAYNEQFF.

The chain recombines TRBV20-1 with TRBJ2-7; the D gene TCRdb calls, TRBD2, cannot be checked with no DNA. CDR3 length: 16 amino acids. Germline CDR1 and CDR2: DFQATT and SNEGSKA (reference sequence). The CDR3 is CSAKQLDSHPSYEQYF.

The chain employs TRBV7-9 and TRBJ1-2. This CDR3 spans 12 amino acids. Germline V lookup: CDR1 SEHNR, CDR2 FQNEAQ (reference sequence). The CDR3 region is CASSLVNYGYTF.